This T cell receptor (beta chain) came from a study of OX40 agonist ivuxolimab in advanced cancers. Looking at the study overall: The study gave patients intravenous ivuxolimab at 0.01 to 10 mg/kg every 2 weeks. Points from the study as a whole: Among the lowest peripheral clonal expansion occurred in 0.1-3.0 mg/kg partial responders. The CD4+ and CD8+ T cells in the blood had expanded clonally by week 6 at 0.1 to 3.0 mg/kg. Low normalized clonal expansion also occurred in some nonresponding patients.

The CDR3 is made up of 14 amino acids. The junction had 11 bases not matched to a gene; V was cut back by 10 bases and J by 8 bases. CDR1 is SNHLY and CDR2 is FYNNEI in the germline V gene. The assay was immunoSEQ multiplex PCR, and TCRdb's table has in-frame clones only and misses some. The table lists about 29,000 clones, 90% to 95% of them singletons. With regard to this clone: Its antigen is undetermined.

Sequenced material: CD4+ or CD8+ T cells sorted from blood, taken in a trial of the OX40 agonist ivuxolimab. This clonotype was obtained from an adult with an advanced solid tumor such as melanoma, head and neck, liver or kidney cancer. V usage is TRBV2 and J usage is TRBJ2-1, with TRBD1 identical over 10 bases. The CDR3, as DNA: TGTGCCATCTATCCGGGACAGGGGTGGGATGAGCAGTTCTTC. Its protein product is CAIYPGQGWDEQFF.